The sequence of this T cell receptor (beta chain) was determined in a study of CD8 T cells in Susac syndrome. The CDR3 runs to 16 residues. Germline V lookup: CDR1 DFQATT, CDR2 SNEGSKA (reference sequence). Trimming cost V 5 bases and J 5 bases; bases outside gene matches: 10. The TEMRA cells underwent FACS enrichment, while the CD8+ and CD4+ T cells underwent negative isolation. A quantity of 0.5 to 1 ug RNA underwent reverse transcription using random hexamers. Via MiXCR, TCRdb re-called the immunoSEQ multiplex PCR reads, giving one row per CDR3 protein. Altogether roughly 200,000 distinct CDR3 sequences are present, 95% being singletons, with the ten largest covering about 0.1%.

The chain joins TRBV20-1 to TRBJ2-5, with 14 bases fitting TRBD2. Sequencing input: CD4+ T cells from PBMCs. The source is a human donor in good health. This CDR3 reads CSAPRGGLAGVETQYF. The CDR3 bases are TGCAGTGCTCCCCGAGGGGGACTAGCGGGGGTCGAGACCCAGTACTTC.